This TCR beta chain appears in the sequencing data of a study of graft-versus-host responses after intestinal transplantation. Here immunoSEQ multiplex PCR was the method, and the copy in TCRdb shows in-frame clones only, minus some. Of roughly 97,000 clones in the sample, 91% were seen once. A remark on this clone: Its cognate antigen is unknown.

Germline V lookup: CDR1 WSHSY, CDR2 SAAADI. The germline V and J ends were trimmed by 8 bases and 5 bases, with 12 bases remaining between them. There are 12 residues in the CDR3. The starting material was unstimulated CD4+ T cells sorted from spleen or lymph node cells, obtained before transplant. The rearrangement joins TRBV10-2 to TRBJ2-5; D not resolved. The receptor was isolated from a human donor who was the organ donor for an intestinal transplant. The CDR3 DNA sequence: TGCGCCAGCGGAGAGAGGTGGGAGACCCAGTACTTC. It codes for CASGERWETQYF.